Presented here are 32 T cell receptor beta chains from one specimen sequenced in a study of beta chain features in type 1 diabetes. Every isolated RNA sample was fully reverse transcribed, so sequencing captured expressed TCRB transcripts. Method: immunoSEQ multiplex PCR; TCRdb's copy keeps in-frame clones and lacks some. Of 350,000 to 450,000 clones in the sample, approximately 15% were seen once. The material sequenced was naive CD4+ T cells from blood. These receptors originate from a man aged 25-45 years in good health.

This clone was detected a few times. The rearrangement joins TRBV30 to TRBJ2-3; no clear D. The germline V and J ends were trimmed by 2 bases and 4 bases, with 16 bases remaining between them. The germline V gene has CDR1 GTSNPN and CDR2 SVGIG (reference sequence). The CDR3 consists of 15 residues. CDR3 sequence: CAWSRIMLRPDTQYF. The CDR3 DNA is TGTGCCTGGAGTCGAATCATGCTGAGGCCAGATACGCAGTATTTT. Based on the CDR3 plus reference TRBV30 and TRBJ2-3, the full variable domain is SQTIHQWPATLVQPVGSPLSLECTVEGTSNPNLYWYRQAAGRGLQLLFYSVGIGQISSEVPQNLSASRPQDRQFILSSKKLLLSDSGFYLCAWSRIMLRPDTQYFGPGTRLTVL.

This chain joins TRBV19 and TRBJ2-1; D gene unclear. Trimming took 6 bases from V and 10 from J, leaving 13 bases between them. CDR3 length equals 12 residues. Germline V CDR1 and CDR2: LNHDA, SQIVND (reference sequence). The CDR3 is CASSRYNGEQFF. The CDR3 region has the DNA TGTGCCAGTAGCCGATACAATGGCGAGCAGTTCTTC.

V usage is TRBV19 and J usage is TRBJ1-2; D remains unclear. This CDR3 has 12 amino acids. The V and J ends lost 10 bases and 2 bases respectively, with 11 bases between them. Germline assignment: CDR1 LNHDA and CDR2 SQIVND (reference sequence). Written as DNA, the CDR3 is TGTGCCACTACCTTCGGCAACTATGGCTACACCTTC. It translates to CATTFGNYGYTF.

V is TRBV27 and J is TRBJ2-1; D not resolved. This CDR3 contains 16 residues. V was pared by 2 bases and J by 0 bases, with 11 bases between. CDR1 is MNHEY and CDR2 is SMNVEV in the germline V gene (reference sequence). This CDR3 reads CASSLNSLHSYNEQFF. In nucleotides, the CDR3 is TGTGCCAGCAGTTTAAACAGCCTACACTCCTACAATGAGCAGTTCTTC.

This clone has more than one count but fewer than ten. V is TRBV9 and J is TRBJ2-2; 8 bases align to TRBD1. This CDR3 is 15 amino acids long. V trimming: 3 bases; J trimming: 2 bases; junction bases outside the gene matches: 3. CDR1 is SGDLS, CDR2 YYNGEE, per germline. CDR3 sequence: CASSAGTGNTGELFF. CDR3 in DNA: TGTGCCAGCAGCGCCGGGACAGGAAACACCGGGGAGCTGTTTTTT.

This clone was seen a handful of times. This sequence joins TRBV6-5 and TRBJ2-2; D not certain. The CDR3 runs to 15 residues. With 0 bases removed from V and 8 bases from J, the gap between germline ends came to 13 bases. Germline CDR1 and CDR2: MNHEY and SVGAGI. The CDR3 DNA reads as TGTGCCAGCAGTTACTCGGGCGGCCTAGGAGGGGAGCTGTTTTTT. It translates to CASSYSGGLGGELFF.

V usage is TRBV9 and J usage is TRBJ2-5; TRBD2 agrees at 10 bases. CDR1 and CDR2 (germline): SGDLS, YYNGEE. The J segment lost 4 bases and the V segment lost 6 bases, leaving 12 bases of the junction unmatched. The CDR3 contains 16 residues. The CDR3 protein is CASTLQAGGTPETQYF. The CDR3 DNA reads TGTGCCAGCACGCTCCAAGCGGGGGGGACTCCAGAGACCCAGTACTTC.

The sample holds a few counts of this clone. This chain links TRBV14 with TRBJ2-1; D gene unclear. The CDR3 spans 16 residues. Trimming left V 4 bases short and J 5 bases short, with 18 bases between. Germline CDR1 is SGHDN and CDR2 is FVKESK. The CDR3 is CASSRLTSGVNNEQFF. The CDR3 DNA follows: TGTGCCAGCAGCCGACTCACGAGTGGTGTAAACAATGAGCAGTTCTTC.

This clone turned up a few times. This chain uses TRBV4-3 with TRBJ2-7; maybe TRBD1 (5 bases). Trimming removed 0 bases at V and 12 bases at J, with 15 bases between. Germline V gene lookup returns CDR1 LGHNA and CDR2 YSLEER. This CDR3 comprises 13 residues. The DNA of the CDR3 is TGCGCCAGCAGCCAAGATGGGGTATCAGGGATGTACTTC. It is translated as CASSQDGVSGMYF.

This clone appeared a few times. This rearrangement joins TRBV19 to TRBJ2-3, with 10 bases aligning to TRBD2. The length of the CDR3 is 17 residues. V shed 6 bases, J shed 1 base, and the junction held 10 bases outside the gene matches. From germline, CDR1 is LNHDA and CDR2 SQIVND (reference sequence). CDR3 nucleotide sequence: TGTGCCAGTAGCCGAAAGCGGGAGGGCCCCGGCACAGATACGCAGTATTTT. This sequence encodes CASSRKREGPGTDTQYF.

This clone has a handful of counts. The chain has TRBV18 and TRBJ1-6, with D uncertain. The CDR3 is 13 residues long. Germline CDR1 reads KGHSH; CDR2 reads LQKENI. With 0 bases removed from V and 6 bases from J, the gap between germline ends came to 3 bases. The CDR3 bases are TGTGCCAGCTCACCACCGACTAATTCACCCCTCCACTTT. Encoded protein: CASSPPTNSPLHF.

This chain uses TRBV7-9 with TRBJ2-5, with 10 bases that match TRBD1. The CDR3 is made up of 15 amino acids. Trimming cost V 4 bases and J 5 bases; bases outside gene matches: 7. Looked up from germline, CDR1 is SEHNR and CDR2 is FQNEAQ (reference sequence). DNA for the CDR3: TGTGCCAGCAGCTCTCTCCCGGGACAGGGGGAGACCCAGTACTTC. Translating it yields CASSSLPGQGETQYF.

The V call is TRBV6-5, the J call TRBJ2-5; 12 bases map to TRBD2. CDR1 and CDR2 (germline): MNHEY, SVGAGI. Trimming removed 2 bases from V and 5 bases from J; junction bases left unmatched: 3. The CDR3 runs 15 residues. DNA for the CDR3: TGTGCCAGCAGTTACCGACTAGCGGGAGAGGAGACCCAGTACTTC. Encoded protein: CASSYRLAGEETQYF.

This clone was seen only a few times. This chain uses TRBV15 with TRBJ2-5; 8 bases map to TRBD1. V was pared by 8 bases and J by 4 bases, with 9 bases of the junction left unmatched. The CDR3 spans 14 residues. Germline CDR1 is LNHNV and CDR2 is YYDKDF (reference sequence). The CDR3 sequence is CATCATGAAETQYF. The DNA of the CDR3 is TGTGCCACCTGCGCGACAGGGGCGGCAGAGACCCAGTACTTC.

This clone was counted a few times. The same CDR3 also results from other DNA sequences found in this sample. In DNA, the CDR3 is TGTGCCAGCAGCGTAGTTGCGACAGATACGCAGTATTTT. Translated, it gives CASSVVATDTQYF. The chain combines TRBV9 with TRBJ2-3; D gene ambiguous. There are 13 residues in the CDR3. The V end was cut by 0 bases, the J end by 3 bases, with 5 bases between. The germline CDR1 and CDR2 sequences are SGDLS and YYNGEE.

This clone has more than one count but fewer than ten. This rearrangement joins TRBV30 to TRBJ1-4; the D is unclear. Trimming shortened V by 3 bases and J by 10 bases, and 18 bases separated the two germline ends. CDR1 GTSNPN and CDR2 SVGIG come from the germline V gene (reference sequence). The CDR3 consists of 14 residues. The CDR3 DNA sequence: TGTGCCTGGAGGGAGACCCCGGGAGGTGGAAAACTGTTTTTT. This gives the protein CAWRETPGGGKLFF.

The chain is built from TRBV7-8 and TRBJ2-7; a possible D gene is TRBD2 (5 bases). CDR1 and CDR2 (germline): SGHVS, FQNEAQ. CDR3 length equals 14 residues. Trimming pared 0 bases from V and 4 bases from J, leaving 10 bases between. CDR3 bases: TGTGCCAGCAGCTTAGCCCGGGAAAGATACGAGCAGTACGTC. The encoded protein is CASSLARERYEQYV.

About this clone itself: At the DNA level, this CDR3 is encoded by other sequences in the same sample as well. The CDR3 region has the DNA TGCAGTGCTCGCCTAGTAGAGACCCAGTACTTC. This translates into CSARLVETQYF. The V and J genes are TRBV20-1 and TRBJ2-5; D call uncertain. Trimming took 5 bases from V and 4 from J, leaving 8 bases between them. The CDR3 runs to 11 residues. Germline V CDR1 and CDR2: DFQATT, SNEGSKA (reference sequence).

This clone appeared a few times. Within the sample, other DNA sequences also encode this same CDR3. The chain is built from TRBV9 and TRBJ2-1; D is perhaps TRBD1 (6 bases). This CDR3 region has 12 residues. V shed 2 bases and J shed 7 bases, with 7 bases lying between them. Germline lookup yields CDR1 SGDLS and CDR2 YYNGEE. The chain's CDR3 is CASSVGANEQFF. The CDR3 region has the DNA TGTGCCAGCAGCGTGGGGGCGAATGAGCAGTTCTTC.

This clone was seen more than once but under ten times. This sequence joins TRBV10-3 and TRBJ1-1; maybe TRBD1 (6 bases). From germline, CDR1 is ENHRY and CDR2 SYGVKD. Trimming cost V 0 bases and J 8 bases, with 10 bases left between them. This CDR3 is 13 amino acids long. CDR3 in DNA: TGTGCCATCAGTGAGTCGACTCAGGGGGAAGCTTTCTTT. It yields the protein CAISESTQGEAFF.

In this sample, this clone turned up a few times. The V call is TRBV10-3, the J call TRBJ1-2; 9 bases align to TRBD1. The germline V gene encodes CDR1 ENHRY and CDR2 SYGVKD. J was trimmed by 0 bases and V by 9 bases; bases with no gene match: 2. CDR3 length: 13 amino acids. The CDR3 DNA sequence: TGTGCCATTCGGGACAGGGCTAACTATGGCTACACCTTC. Its protein product is CAIRDRANYGYTF.

The V gene is TRBV29-1, the J gene TRBJ2-5; the D call may be TRBD1 or TRBD2 (5 bases each). The CDR3 runs 13 residues. V lost 6 bases and J lost 5, with 16 bases in between. Germline loops: CDR1 SQVTM, CDR2 ANQGSEA. The CDR3 DNA is TGCAGCGTCGAGGTTGGGGACCGGGAGACCCAGTACTTC. Residues: CSVEVGDRETQYF.

This clone was recorded a few times. The chain carries TRBV27 and TRBJ2-7, with D perhaps TRBD2 (6 bases). Germline lookup yields CDR1 MNHEY and CDR2 SMNVEV (reference sequence). V was clipped by 2 bases and J by 3 bases, with 11 bases between them. The CDR3 has 14 amino acids. In nucleotides, the CDR3 is TGTGCCAGCAGTTTAGGGGGGTTATACTACGAGCAGTACTTC. Its translation: CASSLGGLYYEQYF.

This clone has just a few counts. The same CDR3 can be traced to other DNA sequences in this sample. This chain connects TRBV10-3 to TRBJ1-5; TRBD1 matches 7 bases. Germline values: CDR1 ENHRY, CDR2 SYGVKD. The CDR3 covers 13 residues. J gave up 2 bases and V 6 bases, and 1 base lay outside the gene matches. The CDR3 nucleotides read TGTGCCATCAGCGGGACAGGCAATCAGCCCCAGCATTTT. This translates into CAISGTGNQPQHF.

There are a few counts of this clone. This chain joins TRBV25-1 and TRBJ2-7; D is uncertain. The V gene's germline CDR1 is MGHDK and CDR2 SYGVNS. The CDR3 is made up of 14 amino acids. Trimming removed 7 bases from V and 5 bases from J, with 18 bases in between. This CDR3 is CASTRADLLHEQYF. Here the CDR3 DNA reads TGTGCCAGCACCCGGGCCGACTTGTTGCACGAGCAGTACTTC.

The gene calls are TRBV2 and TRBJ2-4, with D hard to call. V lost 6 bases, J lost 1 base, and 10 bases lay in between. The CDR3 has 14 amino acids. CDR1 and CDR2 (germline): SNHLY, FYNNEI. The CDR3 region is CASRPTEAKNIQYF. The CDR3 bases are TGTGCCAGCAGGCCCACGGAGGCCAAAAACATTCAGTACTTC.

This clone was picked up a small number of times. V and J are TRBV29-1 and TRBJ1-4, with a tentative D call TRBD1 (5 bases). This CDR3 region has 14 residues. From germline, CDR1 is SQVTM and CDR2 ANQGSEA. The V end lost 3 bases, the J end lost 6 bases, and 14 bases lay between the germline ends. The CDR3 DNA reads TGCAGCGTTGATATGGGACGGAGGGATGAAAAACTGTTTTTT. It yields the protein CSVDMGRRDEKLFF.

The chain couples TRBV9 to TRBJ2-5; D might be TRBD1 or TRBD2, each matching 5 bases. The V and J ends lost 3 bases and 0 bases respectively, with 9 bases between them. This CDR3 is 14 amino acids long. Germline CDR1 is SGDLS and CDR2 is YYNGEE. The CDR3 DNA is TGTGCCAGCAGCGGTGGGGGATACCAAGAGACCCAGTACTTC. It is translated as CASSGGGYQETQYF.

About this clone: At one end the junction does not follow the germline gene, possibly because of a read error. The chain has TRBV7-7 and TRBJ2-1; D is perhaps TRBD1 or TRBD2 (7 bases each). In germline, CDR1 is SSHAT, CDR2 FNYEAQ (reference sequence). This CDR3 region has 13 residues. The DNA for the CDR3 is TGTGCTAGCAGCTTAGACAGGGAGGGTGAGCAGTTCTTC. Its protein product is CASSLDREGEQFF.

V is TRBV18 and J is TRBJ2-1; no reliable D call. Germline CDR1 reads KGHSH; CDR2 reads LQKENI. The CDR3 covers 13 residues. V was pared by 2 bases and J by 7 bases, with 9 bases between. Written as DNA, the CDR3 is TGTGCCAGCTCACCAGGTCCCGTAAATGAGCAGTTCTTC. Translation: CASSPGPVNEQFF.

J is TRBJ2-5 and V is TRBV25-1; D unresolved. This CDR3 comprises 12 residues. The germline gives CDR1 MGHDK, CDR2 SYGVNS. Trimming took 5 bases from V and 6 from J, leaving 10 bases between them. CDR3 DNA sequence: TGTGCCAGCAGTTTATGGGAAAAGACCCAGTACTTC. Its protein is CASSLWEKTQYF.

The rearrangement joins TRBV7-9 to TRBJ2-7, with TRBD1 identical over 8 bases. The CDR3 extends over 13 amino acids. The germline gives CDR1 SEHNR, CDR2 FQNEAQ (reference sequence). V gave up 8 bases and J gave up 1 base; unmatched junction bases: 4. CDR3 in DNA: TGTGCCAGCGGGAGACAGGGGTCCTACGAGCAGTACTTC. Translating gives CASGRQGSYEQYF.